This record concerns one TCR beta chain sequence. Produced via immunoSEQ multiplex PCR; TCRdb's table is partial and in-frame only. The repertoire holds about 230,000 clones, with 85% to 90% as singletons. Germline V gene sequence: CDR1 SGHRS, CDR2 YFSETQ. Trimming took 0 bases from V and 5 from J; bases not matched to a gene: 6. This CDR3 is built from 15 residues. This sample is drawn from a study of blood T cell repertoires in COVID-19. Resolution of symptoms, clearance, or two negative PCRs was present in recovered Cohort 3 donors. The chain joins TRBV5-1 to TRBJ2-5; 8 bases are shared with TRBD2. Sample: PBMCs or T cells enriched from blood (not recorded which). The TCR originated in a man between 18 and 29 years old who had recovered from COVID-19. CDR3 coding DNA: TGCGCCAGCAGCTTGGGACTAGCGAGAGGGGAGACCCAGTACTTC. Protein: CASSLGLARGETQYF.